The subject of this entry is one T cell receptor (beta chain). Each CDR3 protein gets one entry in TCRdb, which reprocessed the 5' RACE reads and gives no DNA. The sample table sets out more than 120,000 distinct CDR3 sequences. CDR3 length: 15 amino acids. CDR1 is LNHDA and CDR2 is SQIVND in the germline V gene (reference sequence). This record belongs to a study of T cells expressing NK-cell markers. The V call is TRBV19, the J call TRBJ1-5; TCRdb names TRBD1, which stays unverified in the absence of DNA. The sequenced material came from blood T cells: a sorted CD56 or NKG2C T cell subset, CD4+ or CD8+ T cells, or bulk PBMC T cells (not recorded which). The origin of this receptor is a man between 18 and 35 years old in good health. The CDR3 loop reads CASSTEDRYNTPQHF.